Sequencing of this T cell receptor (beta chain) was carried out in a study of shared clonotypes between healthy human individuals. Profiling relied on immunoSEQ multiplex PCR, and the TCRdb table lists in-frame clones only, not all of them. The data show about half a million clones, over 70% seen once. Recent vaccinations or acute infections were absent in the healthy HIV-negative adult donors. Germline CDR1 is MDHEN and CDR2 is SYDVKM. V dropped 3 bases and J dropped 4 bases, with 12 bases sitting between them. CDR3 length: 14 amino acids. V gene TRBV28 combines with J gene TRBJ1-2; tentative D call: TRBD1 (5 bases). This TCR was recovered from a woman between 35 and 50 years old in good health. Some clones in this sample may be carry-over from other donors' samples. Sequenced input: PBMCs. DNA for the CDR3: TGTGCCAGCAGTTTGTTGGGGGAGCGCTATGGCTACACCTTC. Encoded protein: CASSLLGERYGYTF.